This T cell receptor (beta chain) was identified in a study of blood T cell repertoires in COVID-19. The assay was immunoSEQ multiplex PCR, and TCRdb's table has in-frame clones only and misses some. The data contain under 90,000 clones, 90% to 95% of them singletons. Unmatched junction bases numbered 5, after V lost 1 base and J lost 3 bases. The germline V gene encodes CDR1 SSHAT and CDR2 FNYEAQ (reference sequence). This CDR3 has 15 residues. V and J are TRBV7-7 and TRBJ2-7; 8 bases agree with TRBD2. Source material: peripheral blood. This receptor was taken from a man aged 35-49 years with COVID-19, enrolled during active disease. The CDR3 reads CASSLGLAGVYEQYF. The CDR3 DNA reads as TGTGCCAGCAGCTTAGGGCTAGCGGGTGTCTACGAGCAGTACTTC.